The rows below give T cell receptor beta chains drawn from one sample of a study of beta chain features in type 1 diabetes. Method: immunoSEQ multiplex PCR; TCRdb's copy keeps in-frame clones and lacks some. This sample has about 320,000 clones, with less than 15% found just once. Sequenced sample: central memory CD4+ T cells from blood. The receptors come from a man aged 25-40 years in good health. Both conserved end residues are part of each CDR3. D genes are given only for firm matches.

V gene	D gene	J gene	CDR3 protein
TRBV11-2	.	TRBJ2-1	CASSFGWGVEQFF
TRBV11-3	.	TRBJ1-1	CASSFGWNTEAFF
TRBV4-2	TRBD2	TRBJ2-1	CASSQDKGAGGYGEQFF
TRBV6-6	.	TRBJ2-5	CAISEQAETQYF
TRBV9	.	TRBJ2-3	CASSVHGGNTDTQYF
TRBV5-1	.	TRBJ2-2	CASTGPVAVNTGELFF
TRBV30	.	TRBJ1-3	CAWSVGGVRNTIYF
TRBV29-1	.	TRBJ1-3	CSARAGNTIYF
TRBV15	.	TRBJ2-5	CATSRDQAEVETQYF
TRBV7-2	.	TRBJ2-1	CASSSRATRSNEQFF
TRBV29-1	.	TRBJ1-5	CSVASRDGNQPQHF